This T cell receptor beta chain was sequenced for a study of T cells after yellow fever vaccination. Points from the study as a whole: Clonotypes found in both CD4 and CD8 compartments made up a small share. The study found a weaker secondary response that peaked faster, day 5 versus 15. Post-booster repertoires contained most primary-vaccination clones again (approximately 95% CD4, around 88% CD8). FACS-sorted repertoires might harbor abundant contaminating clonotypes from the bulk population.

TCRdb used MiXCR to reprocess the 5' RACE reads, holding one entry per CDR3 protein. The sample lists 85,000 to 100,000 distinct CDR3 sequences; roughly 5.2% were seen once. A remark on this clonotype: Its antigen is not known.

The sequence was obtained from a man aged 18-30 years who received the YFV17D yellow fever vaccine. Here the sequenced sample was CD8+ T cells sorted from PBMCs, taken 10 days after the yellow fever booster vaccination.

The CDR3: CSVTRSNTEAFF. CDR3 in DNA: TGCAGTGTTACACGGAGTAACACTGAAGCTTTCTTT. The rearrangement uses TRBV20-1 and TRBJ1-1, with unresolved D. The CDR3 has 12 residues. V lost 7 bases to trimming and J lost 2 bases, with 11 bases between them. In germline, CDR1 is DFQATT, CDR2 SNEGSKA (reference sequence).